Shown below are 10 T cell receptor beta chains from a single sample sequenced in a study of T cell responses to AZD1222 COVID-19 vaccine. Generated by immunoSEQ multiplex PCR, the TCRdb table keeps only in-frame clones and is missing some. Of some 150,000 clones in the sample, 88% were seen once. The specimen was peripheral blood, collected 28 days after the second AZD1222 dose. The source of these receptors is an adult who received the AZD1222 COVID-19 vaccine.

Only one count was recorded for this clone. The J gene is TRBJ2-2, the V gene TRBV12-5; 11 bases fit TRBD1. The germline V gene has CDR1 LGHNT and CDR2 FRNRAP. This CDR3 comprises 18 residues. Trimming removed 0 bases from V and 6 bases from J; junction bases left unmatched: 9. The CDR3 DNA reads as TGTGCTAGTGGTTTGGTACTGGACAGGGGGCATAATTCCGGGGAGCTGTTTTTT. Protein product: CASGLVLDRGHNSGELFF.

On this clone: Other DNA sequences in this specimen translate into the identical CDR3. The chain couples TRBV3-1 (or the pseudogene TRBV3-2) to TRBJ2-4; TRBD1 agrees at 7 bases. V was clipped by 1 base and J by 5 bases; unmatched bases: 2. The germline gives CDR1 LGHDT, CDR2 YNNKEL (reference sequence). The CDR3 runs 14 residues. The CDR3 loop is CASSQGGGENIQYF. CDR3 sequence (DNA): TGTGCCAGCAGCCAAGGAGGGGGCGAAAACATTCAGTACTTC.

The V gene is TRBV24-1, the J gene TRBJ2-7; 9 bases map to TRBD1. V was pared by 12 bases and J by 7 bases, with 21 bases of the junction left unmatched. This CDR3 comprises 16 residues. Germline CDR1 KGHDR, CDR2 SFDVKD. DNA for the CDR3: TGTGCCGCTTTACCTCATAATGGGACAGGGTCGGGTGAGCAGTACTTC. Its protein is CAALPHNGTGSGEQYF.

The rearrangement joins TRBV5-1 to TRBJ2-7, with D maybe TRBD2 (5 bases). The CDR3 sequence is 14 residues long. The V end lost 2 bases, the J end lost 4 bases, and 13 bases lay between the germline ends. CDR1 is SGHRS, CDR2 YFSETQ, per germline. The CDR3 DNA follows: TGCGCCAGCAGCTTCAAAGGGAGTGAGTACGAGCAGTACTTC. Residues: CASSFKGSEYEQYF.

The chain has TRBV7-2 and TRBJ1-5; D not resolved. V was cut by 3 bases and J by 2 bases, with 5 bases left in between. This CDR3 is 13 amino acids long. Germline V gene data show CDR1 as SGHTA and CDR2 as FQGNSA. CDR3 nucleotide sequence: TGTGCCAGCAGCTTCACCCGCAATCAGCCCCAGCATTTT. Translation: CASSFTRNQPQHF.

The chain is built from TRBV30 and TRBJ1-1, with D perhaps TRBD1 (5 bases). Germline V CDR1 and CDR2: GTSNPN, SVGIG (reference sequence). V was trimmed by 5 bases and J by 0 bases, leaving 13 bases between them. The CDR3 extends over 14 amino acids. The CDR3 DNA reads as TGTGCCTGGGGCGGGGACGGACTGAACACTGAAGCTTTCTTT. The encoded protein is CAWGGDGLNTEAFF.

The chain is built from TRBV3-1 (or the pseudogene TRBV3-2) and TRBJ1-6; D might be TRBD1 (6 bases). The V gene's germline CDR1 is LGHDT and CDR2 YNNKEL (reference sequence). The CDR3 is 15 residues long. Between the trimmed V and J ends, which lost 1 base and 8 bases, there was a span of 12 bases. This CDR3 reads CASSQVTGRDSPLHF. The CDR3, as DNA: TGTGCCAGCAGCCAAGTCACAGGGCGTGATTCACCCCTCCACTTT.

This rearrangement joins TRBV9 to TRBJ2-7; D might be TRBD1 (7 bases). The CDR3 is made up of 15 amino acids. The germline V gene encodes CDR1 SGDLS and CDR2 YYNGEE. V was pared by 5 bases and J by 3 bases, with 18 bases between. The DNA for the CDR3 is TGTGCCAGCAGTGAGGGGGCGGGGAAGGACTACGAGCAGTACTTC. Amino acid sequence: CASSEGAGKDYEQYF.

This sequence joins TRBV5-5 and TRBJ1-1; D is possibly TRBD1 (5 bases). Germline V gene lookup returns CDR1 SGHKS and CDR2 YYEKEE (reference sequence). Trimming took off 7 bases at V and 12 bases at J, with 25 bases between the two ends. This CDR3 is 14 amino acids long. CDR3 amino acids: CASDRTGLLTGTFF. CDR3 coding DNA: TGTGCCAGCGATCGAACGGGGCTCCTAACGGGAACTTTCTTT. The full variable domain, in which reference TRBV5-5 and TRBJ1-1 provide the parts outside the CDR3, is DAGVTQSPTHLIKTRGQQVTLRCSPISGHKSVSWYQQVLGQGPQFIFQYYEKEERGRGNFPDRFSARQFPNYSSELNVNALLLGDSALYLCASDRTGLLTGTFFGQGTRLTVV.

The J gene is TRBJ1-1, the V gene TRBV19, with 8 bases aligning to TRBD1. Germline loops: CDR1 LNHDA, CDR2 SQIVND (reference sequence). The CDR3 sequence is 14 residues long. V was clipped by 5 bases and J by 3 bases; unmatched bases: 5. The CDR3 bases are TGTGCCAGTAGTCTCCAGACAGGGGACACTGAAGCTTTCTTT. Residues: CASSLQTGDTEAFF. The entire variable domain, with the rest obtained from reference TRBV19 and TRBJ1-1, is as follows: DGGITQSPKYLFRKEGQNVTLSCEQNLNHDAMYWYRQDPGQGLRLIYYSQIVNDFQKGDIAEGYSVSREKKESFPLTVTSAQKNPTAFYLCASSLQTGDTEAFFGQGTRLTVV.